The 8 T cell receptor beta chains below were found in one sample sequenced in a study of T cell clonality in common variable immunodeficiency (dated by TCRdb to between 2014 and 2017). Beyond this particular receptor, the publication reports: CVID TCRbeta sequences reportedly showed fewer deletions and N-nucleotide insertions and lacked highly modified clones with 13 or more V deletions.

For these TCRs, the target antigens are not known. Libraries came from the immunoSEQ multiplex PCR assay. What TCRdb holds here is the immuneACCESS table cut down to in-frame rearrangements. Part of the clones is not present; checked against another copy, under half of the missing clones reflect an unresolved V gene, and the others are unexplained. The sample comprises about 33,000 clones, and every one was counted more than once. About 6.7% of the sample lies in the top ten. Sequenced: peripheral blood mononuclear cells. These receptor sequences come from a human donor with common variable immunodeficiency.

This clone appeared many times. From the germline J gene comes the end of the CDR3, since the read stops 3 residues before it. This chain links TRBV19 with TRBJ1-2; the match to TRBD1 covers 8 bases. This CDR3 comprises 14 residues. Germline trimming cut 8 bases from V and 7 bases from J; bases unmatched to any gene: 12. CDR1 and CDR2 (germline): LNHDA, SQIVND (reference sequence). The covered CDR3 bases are TGTGCCAGTGGGCTCTCGGACAGGGACCTTGGC. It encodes CASGLSDRDLG. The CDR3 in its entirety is CASGLSDRDLGYTF.

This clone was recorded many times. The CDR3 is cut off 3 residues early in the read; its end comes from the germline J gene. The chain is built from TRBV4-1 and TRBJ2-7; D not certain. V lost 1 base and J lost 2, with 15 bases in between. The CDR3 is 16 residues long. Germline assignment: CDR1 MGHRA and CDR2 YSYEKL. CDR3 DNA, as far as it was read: TGCGCCAGCAGCCAAGTCAGTGCAGGTGGTACCTACGAG. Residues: CASSQVSAGGTYE. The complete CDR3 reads CASSQVSAGGTYEQYF.

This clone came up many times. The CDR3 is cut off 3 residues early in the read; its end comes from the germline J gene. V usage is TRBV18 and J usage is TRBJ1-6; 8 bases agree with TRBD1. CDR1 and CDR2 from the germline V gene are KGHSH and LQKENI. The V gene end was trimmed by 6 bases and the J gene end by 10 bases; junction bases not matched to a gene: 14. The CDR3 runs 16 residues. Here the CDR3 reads CASSPKPGGASSPLHF. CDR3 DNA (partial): TGTGCCAGCTCTCCCAAACCAGGGGGCGCGAGCTCACCC.

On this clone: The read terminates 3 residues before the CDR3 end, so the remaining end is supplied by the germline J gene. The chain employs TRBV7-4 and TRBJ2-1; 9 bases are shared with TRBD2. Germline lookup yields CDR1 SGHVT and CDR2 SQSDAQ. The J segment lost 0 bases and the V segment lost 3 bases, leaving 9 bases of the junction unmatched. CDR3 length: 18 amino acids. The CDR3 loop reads CASSFGTSGFRSYNEQFF. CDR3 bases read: TGTGCCAGCAGCTTCGGAACTAGCGGGTTCCGCTCCTACAATGAG.

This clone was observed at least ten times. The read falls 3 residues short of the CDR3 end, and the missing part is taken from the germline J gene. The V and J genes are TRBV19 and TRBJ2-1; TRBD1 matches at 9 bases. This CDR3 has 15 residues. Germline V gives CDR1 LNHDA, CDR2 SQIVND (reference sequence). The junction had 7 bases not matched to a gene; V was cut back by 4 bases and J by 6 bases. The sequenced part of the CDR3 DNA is TGTGCCAGTAGTAGAGGGACAGGGATGAGCAATGAG. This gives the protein CASSRGTGMSNE. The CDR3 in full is CASSRGTGMSNEQFF. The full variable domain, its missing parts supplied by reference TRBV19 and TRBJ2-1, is DGGITQSPKYLFRKEGQNVTLSCEQNLNHDAMYWYRQDPGQGLRLIYYSQIVNDFQKGDIAEGYSVSREKKESFPLTVTSAQKNPTAFYLCASSRGTGMSNEQFFGPGTRLTVL.

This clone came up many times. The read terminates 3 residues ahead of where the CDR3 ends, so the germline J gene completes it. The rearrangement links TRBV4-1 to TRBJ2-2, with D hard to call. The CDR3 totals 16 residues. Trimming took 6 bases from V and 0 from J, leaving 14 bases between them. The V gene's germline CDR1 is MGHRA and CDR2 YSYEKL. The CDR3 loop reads CASRNSLTANTGELFF. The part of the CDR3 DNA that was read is TGCGCCAGCAGAAACAGTTTGACCGCGAACACCGGGGAG.

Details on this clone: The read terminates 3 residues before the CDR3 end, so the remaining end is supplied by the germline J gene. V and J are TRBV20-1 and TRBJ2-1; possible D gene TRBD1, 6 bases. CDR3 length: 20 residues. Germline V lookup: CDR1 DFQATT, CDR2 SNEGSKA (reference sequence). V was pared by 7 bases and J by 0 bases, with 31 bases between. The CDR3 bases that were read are TGCAGTGTTCCCCATCCCGGGGACATCGCGGGCCATAGCTCCTACAATGAG. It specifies CSVPHPGDIAGHSSYNE. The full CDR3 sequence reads CSVPHPGDIAGHSSYNEQFF.

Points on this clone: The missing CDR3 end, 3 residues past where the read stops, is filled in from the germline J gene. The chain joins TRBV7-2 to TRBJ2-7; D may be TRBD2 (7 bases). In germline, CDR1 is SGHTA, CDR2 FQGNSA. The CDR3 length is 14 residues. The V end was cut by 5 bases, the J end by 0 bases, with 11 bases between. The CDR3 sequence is CASSPGGSSYEQYF. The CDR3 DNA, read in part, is TGTGCCAGCAGCCCGGGGGGCAGCTCCTACGAG.